This T cell receptor (beta chain) came from a study of shared clonotypes between healthy human individuals. V dropped 3 bases and J dropped 1 base, with 13 bases sitting between them. Germline lookup yields CDR1 MNHEY and CDR2 SMNVEV (reference sequence). This CDR3 has 17 residues. Overall study results and limits: A reduction in generation probabilities was seen for non-shared clonotypes relative to those shared by all four donors.

Here immunoSEQ multiplex PCR was the method, and the copy in TCRdb shows in-frame clones only, minus some. The profile shows fewer than 2.5 million clones, 93% of them singletons. A note on this clone: Its antigen is not identified.

The sequence was obtained from a man aged 18 to 29 in good health. Some clones in this sample may be carry-over from other donors' samples. Sequenced material: naive CD4+ T cells from PBMCs. The subset here: CD45RA+ positively selected. This sequence joins TRBV27 and TRBJ2-6; D remains ambiguous. CDR3 protein: CASSFYSHPSGANVLTF. In DNA form, the CDR3 reads TGTGCCAGCAGTTTTTACTCCCATCCGTCTGGGGCCAACGTCCTGACTTTC.